The TCR beta chain described here comes from a study of post-analysis software for immune sequencing data. For this clonotype: Its antigen is as yet unknown. One end of the junction varies from germline; a read error may be responsible.

This CDR3 comprises 11 residues. Findings and limits, study-wide: Elevated frequency relative to controls characterized four or five TRBV segments in patients, TRBV5-6, TRBV5-1 and TRBV20-1 among them.

Libraries were made from TCR beta cDNA, and they carried unique molecular identifiers. Each CDR3 protein gets one entry after TCRdb re-called the PCR reads with MiXCR. The table includes 600,000 to 750,000 distinct CDR3 sequences, 55% to 60% detected once. The sequencing input was blood. The TCR was taken from a girl aged 2-10 years with multiple sclerosis. The rearrangement joins TRBV12-3 or TRBV12-4 to TRBJ2-3, with a tentative D call TRBD2 (5 bases). The CDR3 sequence is CASTSTATQYF. The CDR3 DNA is TGTGCCAGCACTAGCACAGCTACGCAGTATTTT.